The 25 T cell receptor beta chains in this list originate from one sample, sequenced in a study of beta chain features in type 1 diabetes. Study-wide results and caveats: In every one of the four CD4+ subsets, TCRB CDR3s were moderately but significantly shorter in Type 1 diabetes patients.

No antigens are known for them. Investigators reverse transcribed all isolated RNA, so they sequenced expressed TCRB transcripts. TCRdb's copy holds only in-frame clones and misses some; the assay was immunoSEQ multiplex PCR. The sample carries 130,000 or so clones, around 10% recorded once. Sequences were obtained from central memory CD4+ T cells from blood. The receptors were sampled from a man aged 25 to 40 with type 1 diabetes.

The chain links TRBV18 to TRBJ1-2, with TRBD1 matching 7 bases. Germline lookup yields CDR1 KGHSH and CDR2 LQKENI. The CDR3 extends over 17 amino acids. V shed 0 bases, J shed 6 bases, and the junction held 13 bases outside the gene matches. CDR3 bases: TGTGCCAGCTCACCACCGGGGGACAGAACTTTAGTCAATGGCTACACCTTC. Translating it yields CASSPPGDRTLVNGYTF.

There are a few counts of this clone. The CDR3 reads CAWSVEGQPQHF. CDR3 DNA sequence: TGTGCCTGGAGTGTGGAGGGCCAGCCCCAGCATTTT. The chain carries TRBV30 and TRBJ1-5; D not certain. This CDR3 has 12 residues. CDR1 GTSNPN and CDR2 SVGIG come from the germline V gene (reference sequence). The ends were cut back, 0 bases at V and 7 bases at J, with 7 bases in the middle.

This clone appeared a few times. The chain recombines TRBV18 with TRBJ1-5; tentatively, D is TRBD1 (6 bases). Germline lookup yields CDR1 KGHSH and CDR2 LQKENI. V lost 4 bases to trimming and J lost 0 bases, with 10 bases between them. CDR3 length: 15 amino acids. This chain's CDR3 is CASSQTGYSNQPQHF. CDR3 coding DNA: TGTGCCAGCTCACAAACAGGGTATAGCAATCAGCCCCAGCATTTT.

The CDR3 coding sequence is TGTGCCAGTAGGACAGATAGCAATCAGCCCCAGCATTTT. Its translation: CASRTDSNQPQHF. The V gene is TRBV19, the J gene TRBJ1-5; D might be TRBD1 (5 bases). CDR1 and CDR2 (germline): LNHDA, SQIVND (reference sequence). The CDR3 totals 13 residues. V lost 6 bases to trimming and J lost 0 bases, with 6 bases between them.

This clone was detected a few times. The chain combines TRBV10-3 with TRBJ2-5; D is unresolved. The CDR3 has 14 residues. Germline V gene data show CDR1 as ENHRY and CDR2 as SYGVKD. V lost 2 bases to trimming and J lost 4 bases, with 11 bases between them. As DNA, the CDR3 is TGTGCCATCAGTGAGCCCCACGGTCGAGAGACCCAGTACTTC. Translation gives CAISEPHGRETQYF.

This clone was seen a few times. The chain recombines TRBV7-2 with TRBJ1-2; tentative D call: TRBD1 (6 bases). This CDR3 contains 13 residues. Germline CDR1 SGHTA, CDR2 FQGNSA. Trimming removed 3 bases at V and 2 bases at J, with 7 bases between. This chain's CDR3 is CASSFGTNYGYTF. The CDR3 nucleotides read TGTGCCAGCAGCTTCGGGACAAACTATGGCTACACCTTC.

This rearrangement joins TRBV7-3 to TRBJ2-1, with D perhaps matching TRBD1 (6 bases). CDR3 length equals 13 residues. Germline lookup yields CDR1 SGHTA and CDR2 FQGTGA. V was clipped by 5 bases and J by 10 bases, with 15 bases between them. The CDR3 region has the DNA TGTGCCAGCAGCCCTGACAGGCAATCGGAGCAGTTCTTC. It is translated as CASSPDRQSEQFF.

This clone was observed a handful of times. The CDR3 region is CASSQANYEQFF. Written as DNA, the CDR3 is TGTGCCAGCAGCCAAGCGAACTATGAGCAGTTCTTC. The chain carries TRBV7-2 and TRBJ2-1, with D unresolved. CDR1 and CDR2 (germline): SGHTA, FQGNSA. The CDR3 consists of 12 residues. The germline V and J ends were trimmed by 5 bases and 8 bases, with 10 bases remaining between them.

This clone appeared a few times. The rearrangement joins TRBV29-1 to TRBJ2-1; perhaps TRBD1 as D (6 bases). V was pared by 6 bases and J by 7 bases, with 19 bases between. This CDR3 contains 14 residues. Germline V gene data show CDR1 as SQVTM and CDR2 as ANQGSEA. The DNA of the CDR3 is TGCAGCGTCCAAGGGGGAAGCATGCCGAATGAGCAGTTCTTC. Translating gives CSVQGGSMPNEQFF.

This clone was detected a few times. The chain recombines TRBV12-5 with TRBJ1-1; 7 nucleotides line up with TRBD1. The CDR3 extends over 14 amino acids. J was trimmed by 8 bases and V by 6 bases; bases with no gene match: 12. The germline CDR1 and CDR2 sequences are LGHNT and FRNRAP. The CDR3 DNA sequence: TGTGCTAGTGGGGGCAGGGGGGCCACCGGGGAAGCTTTCTTT. Amino acids: CASGGRGATGEAFF.

The chain carries TRBV18 and TRBJ2-5; 15 bases match TRBD2. This CDR3 comprises 15 residues. V shed 6 bases and J 4 bases; nucleotides not matched to a gene: 3. Germline values: CDR1 KGHSH, CDR2 LQKENI. The CDR3 reads CASSPGLAGGETQYF. Here the CDR3 DNA reads TGTGCCAGCTCCCCGGGACTAGCGGGAGGAGAGACCCAGTACTTC.

The rearrangement links TRBV28 to TRBJ2-7, with D perhaps matching TRBD2 (6 bases). Germline V lookup: CDR1 MDHEN, CDR2 SYDVKM. The CDR3 loop spans 12 amino acids. V lost 8 bases and J lost 4, with 12 bases in between. CDR3 DNA sequence: TGTGCCAGCGGACAACTAGCTTACGAGCAGTACTTC. It translates to CASGQLAYEQYF.

The chain recombines TRBV11-3 with TRBJ2-5; D possibly corresponds to TRBD2 (7 bases). Germline V gene data show CDR1 as SGHNT and CDR2 as YENEEA. The CDR3 consists of 13 residues. V was shortened by 5 bases and J by 5 bases, with 12 bases between the two germline ends. CDR3 sequence reads: CASSREGGETQYF. The CDR3 DNA reads TGTGCCAGCAGCCGCGAGGGGGGGGAGACCCAGTACTTC.

This clone has a count of ten or more. The chain couples TRBV19 to TRBJ1-2; possibly TRBD1 for D (5 bases). Between the trimmed V and J ends, which lost 6 bases and 3 bases, there was a span of 11 bases. Germline lookup yields CDR1 LNHDA and CDR2 SQIVND (reference sequence). The CDR3 covers 13 residues. The CDR3 sequence is CASSPGNYYGYTF. CDR3 nucleotides: TGTGCCAGTAGCCCAGGGAATTACTATGGCTACACCTTC.

There are a few counts of this clone. CDR3 DNA sequence: TGTGCCAGCACCACAGGCGGTATCCAGTACTTC. Protein product: CASTTGGIQYF. The chain uses TRBV7-8 and TRBJ2-5, with D possibly TRBD1 on 5 matching bases. V dropped 7 bases and J dropped 10 bases, with 13 bases sitting between them. This CDR3 has 11 amino acids. From germline, CDR1 is SGHVS and CDR2 FQNEAQ.

This clone has a handful of counts. The chain couples TRBV4-2 to TRBJ2-7; D not resolved. Between the trimmed V and J ends, which lost 4 bases and 2 bases, there was a span of 12 bases. The germline gives CDR1 LGHNA, CDR2 YNFKEQ. The CDR3 runs to 14 residues. CDR3 protein: CASSRSAAPYEQYF. The CDR3 nucleotides read TGTGCCAGCAGCCGTTCGGCGGCCCCCTACGAGCAGTACTTC.

The chain recombines TRBV7-2 with TRBJ2-3; maybe TRBD2 (6 bases). The germline V gene encodes CDR1 SGHTA and CDR2 FQGNSA. The CDR3 is 13 amino acids. The V end was cut by 5 bases, the J end by 11 bases, with 17 bases between. The CDR3 DNA reads TGTGCCAGCAGCCAAGGTCCGTTGGGAGGGCAGTATTTT. This translates into CASSQGPLGGQYF.

This clone was counted a few times. V and J are TRBV10-3 and TRBJ1-5, with a weak D call TRBD1 (5 bases). The length of the CDR3 is 13 residues. Trimming took 3 bases from V and 5 from J, leaving 8 bases between them. Germline-derived CDR1 and CDR2 are ENHRY and SYGVKD. DNA for the CDR3: TGTGCCATCAGTGAAGGGGCGGATCAGCCCCAGCATTTT. This gives the protein CAISEGADQPQHF.

The chain carries TRBV2 and TRBJ1-6; D unclear. Germline V gives CDR1 SNHLY, CDR2 FYNNEI. Trimming shortened V by 0 bases and J by 10 bases, and 13 bases separated the two germline ends. The CDR3 is made up of 15 amino acids. CDR3 coding DNA: TGTGCCAGCAGTGAAGCGGAGGGTTCCAGGTCACCCCTCCACTTT. Translation gives CASSEAEGSRSPLHF.

In this sample, this clone turned up a few times. The chain recombines TRBV5-1 with TRBJ2-1; tentative D call: TRBD2 (6 bases). V was trimmed by 1 base and J by 6 bases, leaving 8 bases between them. This CDR3 is 13 amino acids long. Germline lookup yields CDR1 SGHRS and CDR2 YFSETQ. As DNA, the CDR3 is TGCGCCAGCAGCTTGCCCGGGGGCAATGAGCAGTTCTTC. Its protein is CASSLPGGNEQFF.

This clone was seen a handful of times. The chain couples TRBV4-2 to TRBJ2-5; D is ambiguous. Trimming stripped 3 bases from V and 2 bases from J, with 13 bases between. CDR1 is LGHNA and CDR2 is YNFKEQ in the germline V gene. The CDR3 sequence is 15 residues long. The CDR3 here is CASSQARHRQETQYF. CDR3 nucleotides: TGTGCCAGCAGCCAGGCGAGACACCGGCAAGAGACCCAGTACTTC.

This sequence joins TRBV19 and TRBJ1-5, with D hard to call. The CDR3 runs to 14 residues. Looked up from germline, CDR1 is LNHDA and CDR2 is SQIVND (reference sequence). V was pared by 4 bases and J by 7 bases, with 14 bases between. As DNA, the CDR3 is TGTGCCAGTAGTAGAGGGTCTGAGCAGCAGCCCCAGCATTTT. Encoded protein: CASSRGSEQQPQHF.

A note on this clone: Other DNA sequences in this sample translate to the same CDR3. The J gene is TRBJ2-1, the V gene TRBV5-1, with 13 positions matching TRBD2. The V gene's germline CDR1 is SGHRS and CDR2 YFSETQ. After removal of 4 bases from V and 4 bases from J, the junction contained 5 bases not matched to a gene. CDR3 size: 16 residues. The CDR3 sequence is CASSLGLAGDYNEQFF. CDR3 DNA: TGCGCCAGCAGCCTTGGACTAGCGGGGGATTACAATGAGCAGTTCTTC.

This clone was detected only a few times. The same CDR3 arises from other DNA sequences in this sample as well. The chain employs TRBV30 and TRBJ1-5; D is perhaps TRBD1 (5 bases). The germline CDR1 and CDR2 sequences are GTSNPN and SVGIG (reference sequence). Trimming cost V 1 base and J 6 bases, with 10 bases left between them. The CDR3 has 13 amino acids. The chain's CDR3 is CAWSGGDLQPQHF. The DNA of the CDR3 is TGTGCCTGGAGTGGGGGGGACCTTCAGCCCCAGCATTTT. The full variable domain, rest sourced from reference TRBV30 and TRBJ1-5, is SQTIHQWPATLVQPVGSPLSLECTVEGTSNPNLYWYRQAAGRGLQLLFYSVGIGQISSEVPQNLSASRPQDRQFILSSKKLLLSDSGFYLCAWSGGDLQPQHFGDGTRLSIL.

This clone was detected a few times. V gene TRBV5-5 combines with J gene TRBJ1-1; D is undetermined. Germline CDR1 is SGHKS and CDR2 is YYEKEE (reference sequence). There are 11 residues in the CDR3. V lost 2 bases and J lost 12, with 11 bases in between. CDR3 in DNA: TGTGCCAGCAGCTTAAACGGCGGAACTTTCTTT. Translation: CASSLNGGTFF.